This paragraph reports one TCR beta chain. Its matching antigen is unknown. Researchers processed graft tissue to release intraepithelial and lamina propria lymphocytes. The CDR3 length is 20 residues. The J segment lost 4 bases and the V segment lost 4 bases, leaving 18 bases of the junction unmatched. The source of the sample is a study of graft-versus-host responses after intestinal transplantation. Turning to the study itself: Transplants given to recipients were multivisceral, liver-intestinal, or isolated intestinal.

Profiled with immunoSEQ multiplex PCR; TCRdb holds only in-frame clones, not every one. The sample has about 9,600 clones; 75% to 85% are singletons. Study conclusions and caveats: Investigators detected GvH clones in recipient marrow, with some emerging earlier in ileum or blood. An association linked early post-transplant HvG declines with peak circulating GvH clone levels.

V usage is TRBV5-3 and J usage is TRBJ2-1; 12 nucleotides line up with TRBD2. TRBV5-3 is marked as an open reading frame, function uncertain. The receptor's source is a human patient who received an intestinal transplant, so some T cells may come from the graft donor. The sequenced sample was ileum tissue, obtained approximately 16 months after intestinal transplantation. DNA of the CDR3: TGTGCCAGAAGCATTGCAACTAGCGGGGGGCGCTTCTTTCGGTACAATGAGCAGTTCTTC. Residues: CARSIATSGGRFFRYNEQFF.